The clone carrying this TCR beta chain was seen ten or more times. Its cognate antigen is unknown. This sample is drawn from a study of CD8 T cells in ankylosing spondylitis. Study-level results: There was a TCR beta motif, made of eight highly homologous variants, that appeared characteristic of ankylosing spondylitis blood. Disease-associated clones were reportedly significantly overrepresented in matched ankylosing spondylitis synovial fluid. Researchers report that disease-linked clones proved CD8+ and relatively rare in peripheral blood.

TCR beta libraries were made by quantitative 5'-RACE with molecular barcodes. TCRdb ran MiXCR on the 5' RACE reads and lists one entry per CDR3 protein. Of approximately 350,000 distinct CDR3 sequences listed, about 15% were seen once; the top ten hold 1.1%. The sequence was obtained from a male donor with ankylosing spondylitis or in good health (not recorded which). Sequenced: blood, either unsorted or a sorted T cell fraction (not recorded which).

CDR3 protein: CATQLEGGDNSPLHF. CDR3 in DNA: TGTGCCACCCAACTCGAAGGTGGGGATAATTCACCCCTCCACTTT. V is TRBV10-3 and J is TRBJ1-6; no clear D. The CDR3 spans 15 residues. Deletions cut 10 bases from V and 5 bases from J, with 18 bases between. Germline V gene lookup returns CDR1 ENHRY and CDR2 SYGVKD.